The next 3 T cell receptor beta chains were all read from a single sample in a study of blood T cell repertoires in COVID-19. Assay: immunoSEQ multiplex PCR; the TCRdb copy retains only in-frame clones and omits some. The repertoire holds 150,000 to 190,000 clones, with about 86% as singletons. Material for sequencing was PBMCs or T cells enriched from blood (not recorded which). These receptors were taken from a man in his fifties or sixties who had recovered from COVID-19.

This clone was recorded once. The chain uses TRBV7-9 and TRBJ1-5; perhaps TRBD1 as D (6 bases). Trimming stripped 1 base from V and 3 bases from J, with 10 bases between. Germline V gene data show CDR1 as SEHNR and CDR2 as FQNEAQ (reference sequence). CDR3 length: 15 residues. The CDR3 DNA reads as TGTGCCAGCAGCTTAGGCGACAGGTACAATCAGCCCCAGCATTTT. Translation gives CASSLGDRYNQPQHF.

In this sample, this clone turned up a few times. The V gene is TRBV3-1 (or the pseudogene TRBV3-2), the J gene TRBJ1-5, with 8 bases matching TRBD1. Per germline, CDR1 LGHDT and CDR2 YNNKEL (reference sequence). The CDR3 runs to 15 residues. The V segment lost 1 base and the J segment 7 bases; nucleotides outside the gene matches: 6. The CDR3 loop is CASSQAGTGSQPQHF. In DNA, the CDR3 is TGTGCCAGCAGCCAAGCCGGGACAGGTAGCCAGCCCCAGCATTTT.

This clone was recorded a few times. V gene TRBV7-3 combines with J gene TRBJ1-1; D possibly corresponds to TRBD1 (5 bases). The CDR3 has 13 residues. Trimming left V 4 bases short and J 6 bases short, with 12 bases between. From germline, CDR1 is SGHTA and CDR2 FQGTGA. The CDR3 protein is CASSSRGAAEAFF. Here the CDR3 DNA reads TGTGCCAGCAGCTCCCGCGGGGCCGCTGAAGCTTTCTTT.